This TCR beta chain was recovered during a study of OX40 agonist ivuxolimab in advanced cancers. Points from the study as a whole: Low normalized T-cell clonal expansion was additionally recorded for some nonresponders. Circulating CD4+ and CD8+ T cells showed clonal expansion by week 6 at 0.1 to 3.0 mg/kg.

This clone was observed a few times. Its antigen is as yet unknown. CDR1 is LGHNA and CDR2 is YNFKEQ in the germline V gene. V trimming: 0 bases; J trimming: 4 bases; junction bases outside the gene matches: 6. This CDR3 is built from 17 residues. Only in-frame clones appear in the TCRdb table, and some are missing; sequencing was by immunoSEQ multiplex PCR. The sample lists over 70,000 clones, around nine tenths occurring once. The sequencing here drew on CD4+ or CD8+ T cells sorted from blood, taken in a trial of the OX40 agonist ivuxolimab. V gene TRBV4-2 combines with J gene TRBJ2-1, with TRBD2 matching 10 bases. This receptor was identified in an adult with an advanced solid tumor such as melanoma, head and neck, liver or kidney cancer. This chain's CDR3 is CASSQESGGARYNEQFF. The CDR3 coding sequence is TGTGCCAGCAGCCAAGAGAGCGGGGGGGCCAGGTACAATGAGCAGTTCTTC.